The T cell receptor beta chain described here comes from a study of T cell clonotyping in hematopoietic cell transplantation. The protocol was immunoSEQ multiplex PCR, while the TCRdb copy is restricted to in-frame clones and leaves out a portion. The table includes about 7,200 clones, about 91% detected once. The germline CDR1 and CDR2 sequences are LNHDA and SQIVND (reference sequence). V was clipped by 3 bases and J by 1 base; unmatched bases: 12. The CDR3 has 18 amino acids. The sample here was PBMCs, taken 100 days after allogeneic stem cell transplant. The receptor was derived from a male patient younger than 35 who had an allogeneic stem cell transplant from a related donor, so the T cells may come from the graft donor. Some clones in this sample may be carry-over from other donors' samples. The chain employs TRBV19 and TRBJ1-1; 9 positions agree with TRBD1. In DNA form, the CDR3 reads TGTGCCAGTAGTATCCCCAGCGGGACAGGGTTCCAGAACACTGAAGCTTTCTTT. This encodes CASSIPSGTGFQNTEAFF.